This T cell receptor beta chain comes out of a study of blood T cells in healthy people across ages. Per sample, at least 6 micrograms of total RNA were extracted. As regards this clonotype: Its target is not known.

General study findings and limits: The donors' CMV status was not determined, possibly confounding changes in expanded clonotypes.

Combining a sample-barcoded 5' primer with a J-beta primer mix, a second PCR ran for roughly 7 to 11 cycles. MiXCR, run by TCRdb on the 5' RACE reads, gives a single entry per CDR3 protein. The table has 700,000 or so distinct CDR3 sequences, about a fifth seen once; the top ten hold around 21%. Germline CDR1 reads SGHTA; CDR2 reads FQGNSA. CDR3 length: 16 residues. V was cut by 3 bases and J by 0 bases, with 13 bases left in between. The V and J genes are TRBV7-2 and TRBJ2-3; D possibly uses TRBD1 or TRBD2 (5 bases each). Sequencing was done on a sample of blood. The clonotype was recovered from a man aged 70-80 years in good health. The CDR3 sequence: CASSFGTGLSTDTQYF. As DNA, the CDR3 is TGTGCCAGCAGCTTTGGGACGGGGTTAAGCACAGATACGCAGTATTTT.